Listed here are 21 T cell receptor beta chains from one sample, sequenced in a study of cytomegalovirus exposure and HLA in healthy donors. PCR employed 60 Vbeta and 13 Jbeta primers. Repertoires were generated with immunoSEQ multiplex PCR, while TCRdb's copy carries only in-frame clones and drops some. The data show 140,000 to 150,000 clones, with approximately 80% seen just once and roughly 4.3% held by the top ten. Sequences were obtained from PBMCs. These receptors all stem from a male donor in good health and CMV-seronegative.

The count of this clone is one. V and J are TRBV5-1 and TRBJ2-2; 12 nucleotides align to TRBD1. Germline V gives CDR1 SGHRS, CDR2 YFSETQ. The CDR3 has 16 residues. Unmatched junction bases numbered 6, after V lost 4 bases and J lost 5 bases. CDR3 nucleotide sequence: TGCGCCAGCAGCCAGGGACAGGGGGCAGGTACCGGGGAGCTGTTTTTT. Protein product: CASSQGQGAGTGELFF.

The chain couples TRBV6-1 to TRBJ2-3; possible D gene TRBD1, 6 bases. The CDR3 loop spans 14 amino acids. Deletions cut 4 bases from V and 6 bases from J, with 14 bases between. CDR1 and CDR2 (germline): MNHNS, SASEGT. DNA for the CDR3: TGTGCCAGCAGTGCCACACAGGGTATGGATACGCAGTATTTT. Protein: CASSATQGMDTQYF.

The rearrangement joins TRBV6-6 to TRBJ2-7; the D is unclear. CDR3 length equals 15 residues. The V gene's germline CDR1 is MNHNY and CDR2 SVGAGI (reference sequence). Between the trimmed V and J ends, which lost 6 bases and 4 bases, there was a span of 19 bases. In DNA, the CDR3 is TGTGCCAGCAGCTCCCCGCCTTATTCTCAGTACGAGCAGTACTTC. This translates into CASSSPPYSQYEQYF.

The V gene is TRBV18, the J gene TRBJ1-2, with TRBD1 identical over 8 bases. This CDR3 is built from 16 residues. V lost 6 bases to trimming and J lost 3 bases; unmatched junction nucleotides: 12. Germline V CDR1 and CDR2: KGHSH, LQKENI. In DNA form, the CDR3 reads TGTGCCAGCTCTCGATCGTACAGGGGGAACGACTATGGCTACACCTTC. The encoded protein is CASSRSYRGNDYGYTF.

The genes are TRBV28 and TRBJ2-1; the match to TRBD1 covers 8 bases. Germline V gene sequence: CDR1 MDHEN, CDR2 SYDVKM. This CDR3 is built from 18 residues. Trimming at V came to 1 base and at J to 5 bases, leaving 13 bases not matched to a gene. CDR3 coding DNA: TGTGCCAGCAGTTTATTAAATGTTTGGGACAGGTACGACAATGAGCAGTTCTTC. Protein sequence: CASSLLNVWDRYDNEQFF.

The chain links TRBV4-3 to TRBJ1-2; D is perhaps TRBD1 (6 bases). The CDR3 runs 12 residues. V lost 4 bases and J 6 bases, leaving 9 bases between the germline ends. Germline loops: CDR1 LGHNA, CDR2 YSLEER. The CDR3 nucleotides are TGCGCCAGCAGCCCGACAGGCCATGGCTACACCTTC. It specifies CASSPTGHGYTF.

This chain joins TRBV6-1 and TRBJ2-7; perhaps TRBD1 as D (6 bases). V was cut by 7 bases and J by 5 bases, with 12 bases left in between. The CDR3 is 12 amino acids. Germline V gene lookup returns CDR1 MNHNS and CDR2 SASEGT. The CDR3 DNA sequence: TGTGCCAGCAAAGGCAGGGGCGACGAGCAGTACTTC. Translating it yields CASKGRGDEQYF.

The CDR3 loop is CASKRGSANEKLFF. CDR3 nucleotide sequence: TGTGCCAGCAAGCGGGGCAGCGCTAATGAAAAACTGTTTTTT. This chain connects TRBV28 to TRBJ1-4, with TRBD1 as a possible D gene (5 bases). CDR1 is MDHEN, CDR2 SYDVKM, per germline. This CDR3 comprises 14 residues. The V end lost 7 bases, the J end lost 3 bases, and 12 bases lay between the germline ends.

V is TRBV19 and J is TRBJ2-7; no definite D call. Germline V gene lookup returns CDR1 LNHDA and CDR2 SQIVND (reference sequence). V gave up 1 base and J gave up 2 bases, with 12 bases separating them. The CDR3 is made up of 15 amino acids. The DNA for the CDR3 is TGTGCCAGTAGTATAGCCCGCCATCGGGCCTACGAGCAGTACTTC. This translates into CASSIARHRAYEQYF.

This sequence joins TRBV19 and TRBJ1-5; D possibly corresponds to TRBD1 (6 bases). The CDR3 length is 13 residues. Trimming removed 5 bases from V and 9 bases from J, with 14 bases in between. CDR1 and CDR2 (germline): LNHDA, SQIVND (reference sequence). CDR3: CASSPDRPWPQHF. CDR3 bases: TGTGCCAGTAGTCCTGACAGGCCTTGGCCCCAGCATTTT.

The CDR3 spells CASSSAGALNTGELFF. The CDR3 DNA is TGCGCCAGCAGCTCAGCGGGGGCTCTGAACACCGGGGAGCTGTTTTTT. This rearrangement joins TRBV5-1 to TRBJ2-2; the match to TRBD2 covers 8 bases. Germline loops: CDR1 SGHRS, CDR2 YFSETQ. The V segment lost 3 bases and the J segment 1 base; nucleotides outside the gene matches: 5. The CDR3 is 16 amino acids.

This clone was found once. The chain couples TRBV7-3 to TRBJ2-7; TRBD1 agrees at 11 bases. This CDR3 region has 14 residues. The V segment lost 3 bases and the J segment 5 bases; nucleotides outside the gene matches: 3. CDR1 and CDR2 (germline): SGHTA, FQGTGA. The CDR3 sequence is CASSFGQGADEQYF. CDR3 DNA: TGTGCCAGCAGCTTTGGACAGGGGGCTGACGAGCAGTACTTC.

The rearrangement joins TRBV2 to TRBJ2-1, with TRBD2 matching 10 bases. Trimming took 4 bases from V and 4 from J; bases not matched to a gene: 7. Per the germline V gene, CDR1 is SNHLY and CDR2 is FYNNEI. The CDR3 spans 16 residues. CDR3 region: CASSVRSSGSYNEQFF. CDR3 in DNA: TGTGCCAGCAGTGTTAGGTCTAGCGGGAGTTACAATGAGCAGTTCTTC.

CDR3 sequence: CATSNSGGSQPQHF. In DNA form, the CDR3 reads TGTGCCACCAGCAATTCAGGGGGAAGTCAGCCCCAGCATTTT. The J gene is TRBJ1-5, the V gene TRBV15; 7 nucleotides agree with TRBD1. After removal of 4 bases from V and 6 bases from J, the junction contained 6 bases not matched to a gene. The CDR3 loop spans 14 amino acids. CDR1 is LNHNV and CDR2 is YYDKDF in the germline V gene (reference sequence).

This clone was seen once. J is TRBJ2-7 and V is TRBV25-1, with D possibly TRBD2 on 5 matching bases. This CDR3 spans 14 amino acids. Germline V lookup: CDR1 MGHDK, CDR2 SYGVNS. V lost 1 base and J 2 bases, leaving 9 bases between the germline ends. CDR3 nucleotide sequence: TGTGCCAGCAGTGAATGGGCCGGGACCTACGAGCAGTACTTC. It encodes CASSEWAGTYEQYF.

This rearrangement joins TRBV11-2 to TRBJ2-1; 15 nucleotides align to TRBD2. The CDR3 runs to 17 residues. Trimming removed 5 bases from V and 9 bases from J; junction bases left unmatched: 11. Germline V gives CDR1 SGHAT, CDR2 FQNNGV. CDR3 nucleotides: TGTGCCAGCAGCCATTGGACTAGCGGGGGGGTGGGTGGTGAGCAGTTCTTC. It yields the protein CASSHWTSGGVGGEQFF.

This rearrangement joins TRBV5-4 to TRBJ1-1; D possibly corresponds to TRBD1 (5 bases). The CDR3 is made up of 14 amino acids. CDR1 SGHNT and CDR2 YYREEE come from the germline V gene (reference sequence). Trimming left V 1 base short and J 12 bases short, with 19 bases between. The CDR3 DNA sequence: TGTGCCAGCAGCTTGCGGGCGTCGGGGGACGAAACTTTCTTT. This sequence encodes CASSLRASGDETFF.

The chain employs TRBV18 and TRBJ2-5; D might be TRBD1 (5 bases). Germline-derived CDR1 and CDR2 are KGHSH and LQKENI. The CDR3 is 16 residues long. V gave up 0 bases and J gave up 1 base, with 12 bases separating them. CDR3 amino acids: CASSPPRGRVQETQYF. CDR3 nucleotide sequence: TGTGCCAGCTCACCACCGAGAGGCAGGGTCCAAGAGACCCAGTACTTC.

The chain carries TRBV7-9 and TRBJ1-2; 10 nucleotides align to TRBD1. This CDR3 has 16 residues. The junction had 7 bases not matched to a gene; V was cut back by 1 base and J by 5 bases. The germline V gene has CDR1 SEHNR and CDR2 FQNEAQ (reference sequence). The CDR3 loop is CASSLGRDRGTYGYTF. The CDR3 DNA follows: TGTGCCAGCAGCTTAGGACGGGACAGGGGAACTTATGGCTACACCTTC.

The V gene is TRBV9, the J gene TRBJ2-3; TRBD2 matches 16 bases. This CDR3 is 17 amino acids long. In germline, CDR1 is SGDLS, CDR2 YYNGEE. V lost 4 bases, J lost 3 bases, and 5 bases stayed unmatched. CDR3 nucleotides: TGTGCCAGCAGCTCGGGACTAGCGGGAGGGAGGACAGATACGCAGTATTTT. Translation: CASSSGLAGGRTDTQYF.

The chain uses TRBV6-4 and TRBJ2-3; 9 bases map to TRBD2. J gave up 4 bases and V 2 bases, and 1 base lay outside the gene matches. CDR1 MRHNA and CDR2 SNTAGT come from the germline V gene. The CDR3 has 14 amino acids. The CDR3 bases are TGTGCCAGCAGTGACGGCGGGGGGGCAGATACGCAGTATTTT. This codes for CASSDGGGADTQYF.